The source of this T cell receptor beta chain is a study of cytotoxic CD8 clonotypes in ibrutinib-treated CLL. The overall study: Partial response occurred in approximately 25 patients and complete response in 2; at median approximately 68 months, approximately 15 remained remitted and some 12 progressed. Study results and limitations: Clonality was higher at baseline than in age-matched healthy donors and tracked circulating CD8+ T-cell counts.

V trimming: 1 base; J trimming: 7 bases; junction bases outside the gene matches: 13. Per germline, CDR1 SGHDN and CDR2 FVKESK. The CDR3 totals 17 residues. With cryopreserved PBMCs as the source, roughly 2 micrograms of genomic DNA went to TCR beta libraries. Turning to this clone: Its cognate antigen is unknown.

Profiled with immunoSEQ multiplex PCR; TCRdb holds only in-frame clones, not every one. The repertoire holds 97,000 or so clones, approximately 82% seen once, with about 29% in the top ten. The sample in question was PBMCs, obtained after 12 months of ibrutinib treatment. The chain couples TRBV14 to TRBJ1-5; TRBD1 matches 7 bases. The clonotype comes from a human donor with chronic lymphocytic leukemia. This CDR3 reads CASSQGHWDRKEQPQHF. The CDR3 DNA reads as TGTGCCAGCAGCCAAGGGCACTGGGACAGAAAGGAACAGCCCCAGCATTTT.